This TCR beta chain derives from a study of blood T cell repertoires in COVID-19. Study context: Material from acute and convalescent COVID-19 was sourced from the United States, Italy and Spain.

This clone was counted between two and nine times. In the study's own analysis: Reference gene primer amplification gave estimated nucleated cell counts. The table came from immunoSEQ multiplex PCR; TCRdb's copy has only in-frame clones and leaves some out. That table furnishes V, J and clone size, whereas the DNA furnished D and trimming. The table includes some 150,000 clones, approximately 86% detected once. This TCR was recovered from a woman between 40 and 55 years old with active or convalescent COVID-19. Sequencing was done on a sample of peripheral blood.

For the CDR3, the DNA is TGTGCCAGCAGCCTATTACAGGTTTCCTACGAGCAGTACTTC. This codes for CASSLLQVSYEQYF. The chain joins TRBV7-9 to TRBJ2-7; D may be TRBD1 (5 bases). Germline V gives CDR1 SEHNR, CDR2 FQNEAQ (reference sequence). The V and J ends lost 5 bases and 1 base respectively, with 12 bases between them. The length of the CDR3 is 14 residues. The entire variable domain, with the rest obtained from reference TRBV7-9 and TRBJ2-7, is as follows: DTGVSQNPRHKITKRGQNVTFRCDPISEHNRLYWYRQTLGQGPEFLTYFQNEAQLEKSRLLSDRFSAERPKGSFSTLEIQRTEQGDSAMYLCASSLLQVSYEQYFGPGTRLTVT.